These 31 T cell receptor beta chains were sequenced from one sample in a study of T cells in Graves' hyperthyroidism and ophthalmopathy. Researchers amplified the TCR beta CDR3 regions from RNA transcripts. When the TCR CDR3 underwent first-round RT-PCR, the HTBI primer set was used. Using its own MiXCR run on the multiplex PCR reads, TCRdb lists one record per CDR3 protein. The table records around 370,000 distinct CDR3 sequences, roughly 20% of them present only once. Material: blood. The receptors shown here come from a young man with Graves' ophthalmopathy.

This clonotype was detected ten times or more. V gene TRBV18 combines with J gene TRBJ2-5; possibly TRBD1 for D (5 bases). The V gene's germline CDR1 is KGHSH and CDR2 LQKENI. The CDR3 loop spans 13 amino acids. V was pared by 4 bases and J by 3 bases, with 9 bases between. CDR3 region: CASSQGQEETQYF. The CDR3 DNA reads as TGTGCCAGCTCACAAGGACAAGAAGAGACCCAGTACTTC.

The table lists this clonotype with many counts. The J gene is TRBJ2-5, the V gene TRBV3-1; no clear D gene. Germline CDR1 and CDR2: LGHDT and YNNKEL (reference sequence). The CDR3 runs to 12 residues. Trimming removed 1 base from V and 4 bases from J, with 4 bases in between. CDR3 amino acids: CASSQGPETQYF. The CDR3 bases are TGTGCCAGCAGCCAAGGTCCAGAGACCCAGTACTTC.

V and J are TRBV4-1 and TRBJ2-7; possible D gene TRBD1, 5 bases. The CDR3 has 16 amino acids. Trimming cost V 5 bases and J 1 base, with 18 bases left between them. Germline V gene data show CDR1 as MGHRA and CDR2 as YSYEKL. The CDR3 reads CASSYKGAGRSYEQYF. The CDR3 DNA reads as TGCGCCAGCAGCTACAAAGGGGCTGGTCGGTCCTACGAGCAGTACTTC.

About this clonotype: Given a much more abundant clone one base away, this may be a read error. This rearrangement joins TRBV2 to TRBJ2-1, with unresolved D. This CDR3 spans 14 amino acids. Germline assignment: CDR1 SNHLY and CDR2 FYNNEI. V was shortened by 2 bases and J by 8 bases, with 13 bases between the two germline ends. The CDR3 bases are TGTGCCAGCAGTGAAACTCGTGATCACGATGAGCAGTTCTTC. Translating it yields CASSETRDHDEQFF.

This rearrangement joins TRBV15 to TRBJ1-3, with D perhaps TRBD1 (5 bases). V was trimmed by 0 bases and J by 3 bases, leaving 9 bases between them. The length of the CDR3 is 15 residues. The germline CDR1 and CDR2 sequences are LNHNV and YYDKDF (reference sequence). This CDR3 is CATSRDGGNGNTIYF. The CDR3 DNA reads TGTGCCACCAGCAGAGACGGGGGGAATGGAAACACCATATATTTT.

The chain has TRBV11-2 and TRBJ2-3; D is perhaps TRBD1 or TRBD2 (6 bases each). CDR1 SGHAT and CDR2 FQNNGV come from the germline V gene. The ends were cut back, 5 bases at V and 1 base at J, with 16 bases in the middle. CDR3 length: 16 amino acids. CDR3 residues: CASSTDGRGGTDTQYF. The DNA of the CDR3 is TGTGCCAGCAGCACGGATGGAAGGGGGGGCACAGATACGCAGTATTTT.

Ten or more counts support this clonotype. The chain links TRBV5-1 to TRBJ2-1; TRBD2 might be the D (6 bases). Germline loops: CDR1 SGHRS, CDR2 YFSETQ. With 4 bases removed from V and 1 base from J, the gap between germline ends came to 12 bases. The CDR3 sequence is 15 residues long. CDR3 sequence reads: CASSGGTASYNEQFF. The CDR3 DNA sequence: TGCGCCAGCAGCGGGGGGACCGCGTCCTACAATGAGCAGTTCTTC.

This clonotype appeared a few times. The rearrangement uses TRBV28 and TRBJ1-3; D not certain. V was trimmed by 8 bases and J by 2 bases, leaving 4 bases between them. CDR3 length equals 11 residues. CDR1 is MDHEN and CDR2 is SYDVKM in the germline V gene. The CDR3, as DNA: TGTGCCAGCTTGGCTGGAAACACCATATATTTT. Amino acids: CASLAGNTIYF.

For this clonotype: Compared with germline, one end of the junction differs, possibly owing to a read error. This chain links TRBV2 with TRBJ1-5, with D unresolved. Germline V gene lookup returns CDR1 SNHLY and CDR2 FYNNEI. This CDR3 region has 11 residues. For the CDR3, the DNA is TGTGCCAGCAGTGTCGACCGTCCCCCGCATTTT. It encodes CASSVDRPPHF. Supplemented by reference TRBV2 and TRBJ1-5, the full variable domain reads EPEVTQTPSHQVTQMGQEVILRCVPISNHLYFYWYRQILGQKVEFLVSFYNNEISEKSEIFDDQFSVERPDGSNFTLKIRSTKLEDSAMYFCASSVDRPPHFGDGTRLSIL.

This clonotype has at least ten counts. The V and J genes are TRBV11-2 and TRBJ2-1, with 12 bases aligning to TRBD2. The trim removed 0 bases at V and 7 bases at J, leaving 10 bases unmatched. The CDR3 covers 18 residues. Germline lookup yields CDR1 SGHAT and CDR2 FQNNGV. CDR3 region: CASSLDGETSGGLNEQFF. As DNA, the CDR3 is TGTGCCAGCAGCTTAGATGGGGAGACTAGCGGGGGCTTAAATGAGCAGTTCTTC. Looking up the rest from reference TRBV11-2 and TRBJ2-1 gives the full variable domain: EAGVAQSPRYKIIEKRQSVAFWCNPISGHATLYWYQQILGQGPKLLIQFQNNGVVDDSQLPKDRFSAERLKGVDSTLKIQPAKLEDSAVYLCASSLDGETSGGLNEQFFGPGTRLTVL.

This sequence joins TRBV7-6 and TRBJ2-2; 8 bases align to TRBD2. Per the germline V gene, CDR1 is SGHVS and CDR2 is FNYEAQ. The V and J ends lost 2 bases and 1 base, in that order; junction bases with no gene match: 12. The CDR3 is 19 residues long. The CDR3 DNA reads TGTGCCAGCAGCTTAACCGCCCGGGGGGGGGGACAGAACACCGGGGAGCTGTTTTTT. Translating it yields CASSLTARGGGQNTGELFF.

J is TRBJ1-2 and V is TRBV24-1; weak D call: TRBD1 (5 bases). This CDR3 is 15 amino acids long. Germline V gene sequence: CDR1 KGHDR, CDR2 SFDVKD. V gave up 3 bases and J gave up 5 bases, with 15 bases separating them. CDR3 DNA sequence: TGTGCCACCAGTGATCCTGGGACGGAAAATTATGGCTACACCTTC. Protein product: CATSDPGTENYGYTF.

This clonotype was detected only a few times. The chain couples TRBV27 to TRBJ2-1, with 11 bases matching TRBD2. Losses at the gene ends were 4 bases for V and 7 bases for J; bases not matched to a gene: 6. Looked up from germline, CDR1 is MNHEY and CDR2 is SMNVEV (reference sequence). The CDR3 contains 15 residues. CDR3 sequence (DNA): TGTGCCAGCAGTTACGGGACTAGCGGAACAAATGAGCAGTTCTTC. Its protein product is CASSYGTSGTNEQFF.

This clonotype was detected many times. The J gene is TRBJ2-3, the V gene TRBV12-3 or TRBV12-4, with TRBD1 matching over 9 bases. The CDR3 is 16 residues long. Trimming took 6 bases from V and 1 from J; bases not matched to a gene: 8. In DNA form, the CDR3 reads TGTGCCAGCAGCCCGTCACAGGGGGCTGGCACAGATACGCAGTATTTT. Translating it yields CASSPSQGAGTDTQYF.

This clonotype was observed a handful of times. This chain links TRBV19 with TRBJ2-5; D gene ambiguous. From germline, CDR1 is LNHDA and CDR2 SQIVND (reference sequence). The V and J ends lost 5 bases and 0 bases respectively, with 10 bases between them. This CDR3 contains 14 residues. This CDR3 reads CASSSPQHQETQYF. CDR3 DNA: TGTGCCAGTAGTTCCCCACAGCACCAAGAGACCCAGTACTTC.

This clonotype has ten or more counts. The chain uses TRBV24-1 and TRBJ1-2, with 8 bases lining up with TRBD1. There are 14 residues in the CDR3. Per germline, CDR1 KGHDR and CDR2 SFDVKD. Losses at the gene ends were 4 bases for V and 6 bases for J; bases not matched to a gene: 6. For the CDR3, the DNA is TGTGCCACCAGTGAACGACAGGGGCGCGATGGCTACACCTTC. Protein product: CATSERQGRDGYTF.

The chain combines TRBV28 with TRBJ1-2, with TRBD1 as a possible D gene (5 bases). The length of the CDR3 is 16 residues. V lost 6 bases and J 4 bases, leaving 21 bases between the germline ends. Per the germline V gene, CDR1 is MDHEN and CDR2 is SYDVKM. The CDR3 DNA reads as TGTGCCAGCAGACCACCTCGGTGGGGCCAGAGCTATGGCTACACCTTC. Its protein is CASRPPRWGQSYGYTF.

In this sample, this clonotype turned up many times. DNA of the CDR3: TGTGCCATCAGTCAGGGCAACACTGAAGCTTTCTTT. Protein: CAISQGNTEAFF. J is TRBJ1-1 and V is TRBV10-3; D is possibly TRBD1 (5 bases). The CDR3 spans 12 residues. CDR1 is ENHRY, CDR2 SYGVKD, per germline. Trimming stripped 5 bases from V and 2 bases from J, with 6 bases between.

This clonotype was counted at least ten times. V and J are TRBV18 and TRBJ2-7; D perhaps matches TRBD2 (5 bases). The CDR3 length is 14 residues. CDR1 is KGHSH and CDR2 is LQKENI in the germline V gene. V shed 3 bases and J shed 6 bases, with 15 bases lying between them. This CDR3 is CASSPGPGNGEQYF. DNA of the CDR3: TGTGCCAGCTCACCCGGTCCGGGGAATGGCGAGCAGTACTTC.

The CDR3 region has the DNA TGTGCCAGTACCTATTGGGCGGGGGGCAGCAATCAGCCCCAGCATTTT. Amino acid sequence: CASTYWAGGSNQPQHF. The V and J genes are TRBV19 and TRBJ1-5; D perhaps matches TRBD1 (6 bases). Germline V lookup: CDR1 LNHDA, CDR2 SQIVND (reference sequence). V was shortened by 7 bases and J by 1 base, with 17 bases between the two germline ends. The CDR3 runs 16 residues.

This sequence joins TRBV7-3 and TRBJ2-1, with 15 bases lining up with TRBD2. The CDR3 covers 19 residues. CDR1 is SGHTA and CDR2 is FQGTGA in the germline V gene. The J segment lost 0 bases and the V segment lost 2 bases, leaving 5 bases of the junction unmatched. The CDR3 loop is CASSLAGLAGGPSYNEQFF. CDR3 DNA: TGTGCCAGCAGCTTAGCGGGACTAGCGGGGGGCCCCTCCTACAATGAGCAGTTCTTC.

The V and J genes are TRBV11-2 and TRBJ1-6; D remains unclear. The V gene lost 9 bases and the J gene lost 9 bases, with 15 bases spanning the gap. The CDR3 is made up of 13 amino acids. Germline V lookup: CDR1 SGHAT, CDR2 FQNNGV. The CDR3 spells CASSTLTPSPLHF. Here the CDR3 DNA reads TGTGCCAGTAGTACCCTCACCCCTTCACCCCTCCACTTT.

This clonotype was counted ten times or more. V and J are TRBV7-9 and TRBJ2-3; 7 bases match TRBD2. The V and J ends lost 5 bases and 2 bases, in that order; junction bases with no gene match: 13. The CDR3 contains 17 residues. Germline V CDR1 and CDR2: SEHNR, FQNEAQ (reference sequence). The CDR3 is CASSHTKWDYNTDTQYF. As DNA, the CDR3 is TGTGCCAGCAGCCATACAAAGTGGGACTACAACACAGATACGCAGTATTTT.

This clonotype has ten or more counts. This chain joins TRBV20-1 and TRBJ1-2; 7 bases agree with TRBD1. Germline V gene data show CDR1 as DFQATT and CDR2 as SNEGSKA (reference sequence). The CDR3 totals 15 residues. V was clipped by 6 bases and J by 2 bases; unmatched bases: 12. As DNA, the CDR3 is TGCAGTGCCCGCGACAGGGTTATTTCCAACTATGGCTACACCTTC. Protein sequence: CSARDRVISNYGYTF.

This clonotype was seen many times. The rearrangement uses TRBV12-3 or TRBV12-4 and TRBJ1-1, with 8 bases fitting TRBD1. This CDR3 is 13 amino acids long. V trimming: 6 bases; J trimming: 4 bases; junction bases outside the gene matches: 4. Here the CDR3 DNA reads TGTGCCAGCAGCCGGACAGGGCCCACTGAAGCTTTCTTT. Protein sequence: CASSRTGPTEAFF.

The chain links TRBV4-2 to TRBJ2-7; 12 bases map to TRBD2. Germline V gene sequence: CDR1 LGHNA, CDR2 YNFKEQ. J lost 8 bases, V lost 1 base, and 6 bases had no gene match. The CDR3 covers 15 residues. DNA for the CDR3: TGTGCCAGCAGCCAAGGTTCTAGCGGGGGGGATAAGCAGTACTTC. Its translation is CASSQGSSGGDKQYF.

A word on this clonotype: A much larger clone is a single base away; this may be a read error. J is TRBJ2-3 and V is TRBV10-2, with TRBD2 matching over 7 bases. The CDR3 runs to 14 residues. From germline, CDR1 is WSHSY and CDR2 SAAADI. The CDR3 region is CTSRRAGNTDTQYF. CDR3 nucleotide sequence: TGCACCAGCAGAAGAGCGGGGAACACAGATACGCAGTATTTT.

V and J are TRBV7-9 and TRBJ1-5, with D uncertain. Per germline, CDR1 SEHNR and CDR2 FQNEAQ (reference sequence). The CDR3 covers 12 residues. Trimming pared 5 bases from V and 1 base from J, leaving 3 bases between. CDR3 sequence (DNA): TGTGCCAGCAGCCCGAGCAATCAGCCCCAGCATTTT. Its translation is CASSPSNQPQHF. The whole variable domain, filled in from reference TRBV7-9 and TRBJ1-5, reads DTGVSQNPRHKITKRGQNVTFRCDPISEHNRLYWYRQTLGQGPEFLTYFQNEAQLEKSRLLSDRFSAERPKGSFSTLEIQRTEQGDSAMYLCASSPSNQPQHFGDGTRLSIL.

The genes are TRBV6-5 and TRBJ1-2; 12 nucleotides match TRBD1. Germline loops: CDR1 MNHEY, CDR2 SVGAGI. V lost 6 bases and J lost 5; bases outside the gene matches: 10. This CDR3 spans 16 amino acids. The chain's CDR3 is CASSYLGTGGRYGYTF. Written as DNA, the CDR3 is TGTGCCAGCAGCTACCTTGGGACAGGGGGCCGGTATGGCTACACCTTC.

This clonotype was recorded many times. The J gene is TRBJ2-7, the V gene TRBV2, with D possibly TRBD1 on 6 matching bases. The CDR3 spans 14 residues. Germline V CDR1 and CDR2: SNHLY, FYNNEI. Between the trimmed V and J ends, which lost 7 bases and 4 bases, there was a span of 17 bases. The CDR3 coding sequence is TGTGCCAGCACCAAAAATTCAGGGGCGTACGAGCAGTACTTC. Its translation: CASTKNSGAYEQYF.

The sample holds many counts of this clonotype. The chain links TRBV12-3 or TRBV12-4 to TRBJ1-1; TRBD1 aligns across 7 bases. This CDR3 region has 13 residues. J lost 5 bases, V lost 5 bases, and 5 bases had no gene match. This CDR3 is CASSTTGETEAFF. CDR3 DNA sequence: TGTGCCAGCAGTACCACAGGGGAAACTGAAGCTTTCTTT.